Reported below is one TCR beta chain. What it binds is unknown. Some clones are missing from TCRdb's copy, which holds only in-frame ones; the method was immunoSEQ multiplex PCR. Of around 130,000 clones listed, roughly nine tenths were seen once; the top ten hold less than 3.5%. Trimming stripped 3 bases from V and 0 bases from J, with 6 bases between. Germline-derived CDR1 and CDR2 are MRHNA and SNTAGT. The CDR3 length is 15 residues. Whether given at about 4 or about 12 weeks, second doses were pooled. The entry originates in a study of T cell responses to AZD1222 COVID-19 vaccine. Study-level points and caveats: The study sampled repertoires only after the peak T cell response. Most donors were white British and more were female, and clonal diversity was possibly underestimated.

The receptor's source is an adult who received the AZD1222 COVID-19 vaccine. The rearrangement uses TRBV6-4 and TRBJ2-6; unclear D gene. The input for sequencing was peripheral blood, taken 28 days after the second AZD1222 dose. DNA for the CDR3: TGTGCCAGCAGTGATAGGTTCTCTGGGGCCAACGTCCTGACTTTC. Encoded protein: CASSDRFSGANVLTF.